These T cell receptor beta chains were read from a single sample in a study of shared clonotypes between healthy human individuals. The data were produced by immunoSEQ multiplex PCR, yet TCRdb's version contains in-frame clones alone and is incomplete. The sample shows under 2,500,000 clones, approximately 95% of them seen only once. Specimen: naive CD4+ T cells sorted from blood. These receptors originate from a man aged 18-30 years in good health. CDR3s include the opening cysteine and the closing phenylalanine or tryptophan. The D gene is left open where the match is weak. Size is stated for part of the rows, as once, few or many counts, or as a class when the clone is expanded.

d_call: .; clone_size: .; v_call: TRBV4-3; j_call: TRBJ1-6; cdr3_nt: TGCGCCAGCAGCCAAGTCGGTAATTCACCCCTCCACTTT; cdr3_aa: CASSQVGNSPLHF
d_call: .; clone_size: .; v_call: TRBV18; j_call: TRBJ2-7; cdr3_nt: TGTGCCAGCTCACCGCGGCGGAACTCCTACGAGCAGTACTTC; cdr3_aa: CASSPRRNSYEQYF
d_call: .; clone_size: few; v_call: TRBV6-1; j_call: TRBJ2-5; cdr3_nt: TGTGCCAGCAGTGAAATTATAGCGTCCCGAGAGACCCAGTACTTC; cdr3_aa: CASSEIIASRETQYF
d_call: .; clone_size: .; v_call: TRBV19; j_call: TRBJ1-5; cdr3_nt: TGTGCCAGTAGTATAGGAGGACAGCTTAATCAGCCCCAGCATTTT; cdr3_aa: CASSIGGQLNQPQHF
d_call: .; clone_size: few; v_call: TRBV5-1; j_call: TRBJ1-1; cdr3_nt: TGCGCCAGCAGCTTGGCCCCGGGGAACACTGAAGCTTTCTTT; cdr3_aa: CASSLAPGNTEAFF
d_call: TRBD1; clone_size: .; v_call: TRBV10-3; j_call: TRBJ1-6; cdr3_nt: TGTGCCGGGGGGACAGGAACTAATTCACCCCTCCACTTT; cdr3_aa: CAGGTGTNSPLHF
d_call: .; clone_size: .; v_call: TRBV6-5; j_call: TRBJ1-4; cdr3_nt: TGTGCCAGCAGGGATGGAGGGGTAGGAGGGAAACTGTTTTTT; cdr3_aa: CASRDGGVGGKLFF
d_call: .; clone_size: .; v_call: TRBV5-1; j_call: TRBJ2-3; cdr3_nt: TGCGCCAGCAGCACCAGCGCGGCTGGCACAGATACGCAGTATTTT; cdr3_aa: CASSTSAAGTDTQYF
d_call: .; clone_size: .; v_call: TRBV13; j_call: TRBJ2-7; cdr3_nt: TGTGCCAGCAGCCTGAGACGGACGACTAAAACTCTCTACGAGCAGTACTTC; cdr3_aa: CASSLRRTTKTLYEQYF
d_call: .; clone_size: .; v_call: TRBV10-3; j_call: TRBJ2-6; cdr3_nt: TGTGCCATCAGTGGGGGATTGGGTCCCGGGGCCAACGTCCTGACTTTC; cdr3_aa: CAISGGLGPGANVLTF
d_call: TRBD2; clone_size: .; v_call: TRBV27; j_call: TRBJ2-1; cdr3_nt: TGTGCCAGCACGTCGTACGGGAGGGGAAGGGATGAGCAGTTCTTC; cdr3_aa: CASTSYGRGRDEQFF
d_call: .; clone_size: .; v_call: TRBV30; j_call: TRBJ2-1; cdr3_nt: TGTGCCTGGTCCCGGCCGAGCTCCTACAATGAGCAGTTCTTC; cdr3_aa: CAWSRPSSYNEQFF
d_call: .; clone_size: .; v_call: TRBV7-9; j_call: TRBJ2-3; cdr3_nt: TGTGCCAGCAGCCCCCGCTGGTTCACAGATACGCAGTATTTT; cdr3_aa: CASSPRWFTDTQYF
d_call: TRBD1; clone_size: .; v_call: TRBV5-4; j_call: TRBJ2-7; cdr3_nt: TGTGCCAGCAGCGACCCTGGACAGGGGGCCTACGAGCAGTACTTC; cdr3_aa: CASSDPGQGAYEQYF
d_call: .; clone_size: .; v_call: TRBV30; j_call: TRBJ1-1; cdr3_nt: TGTGCCTGGAGTGTACGGGGGGTAGTTGCTGAAGCTTTCTTT; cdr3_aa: CAWSVRGVVAEAFF
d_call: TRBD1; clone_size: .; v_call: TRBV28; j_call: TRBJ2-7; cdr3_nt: TGTGCCAGCAGTTTAATTCAGGGGGCGAGTGAGCAGTACTTC; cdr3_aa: CASSLIQGASEQYF
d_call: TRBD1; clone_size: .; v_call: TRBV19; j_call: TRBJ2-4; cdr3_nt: TGTGCCAGTAGTGGGACAGGGTCGGGAGTCGGCAAAAACATTCAGTACTTC; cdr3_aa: CASSGTGSGVGKNIQYF
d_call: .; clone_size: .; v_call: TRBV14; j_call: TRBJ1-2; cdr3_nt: TGTGCCAGCAGCCAAGTAAGCCCCGGGGACTTTAACTATGGCTACACCTTC; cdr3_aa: CASSQVSPGDFNYGYTF
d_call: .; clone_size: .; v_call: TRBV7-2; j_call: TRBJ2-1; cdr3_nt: TGTGCCAGCAGCTTAGGCGGGAAGAACAATGAGCAGTTCTTC; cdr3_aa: CASSLGGKNNEQFF
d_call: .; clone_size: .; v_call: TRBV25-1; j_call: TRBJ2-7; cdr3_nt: TGTGCCAGCAGTGCTGACAGAGGGAGACCCTACGAGCAGTACTTC; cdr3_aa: CASSADRGRPYEQYF
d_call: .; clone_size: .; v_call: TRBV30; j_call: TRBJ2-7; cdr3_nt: TGTGCCTGGAGTGACTGGGCAGGGTCCTACGAGCAGTACTTC; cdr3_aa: CAWSDWAGSYEQYF
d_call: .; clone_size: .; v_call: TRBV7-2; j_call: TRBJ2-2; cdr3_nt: TGTGCCAGCAGCCTGGTGGCGGGGTACACCGGGGAGCTGTTTTTT; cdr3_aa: CASSLVAGYTGELFF
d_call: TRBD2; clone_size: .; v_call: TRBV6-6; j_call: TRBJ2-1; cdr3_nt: TGTGCCAGCAGTTACACGACTAGCGGGAGTCGGGAGCAGTTCTTC; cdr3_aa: CASSYTTSGSREQFF
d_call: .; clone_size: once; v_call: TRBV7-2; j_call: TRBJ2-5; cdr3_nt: TGTGCCAGCTCCCACCCGTTGGGTAATCTTGAGACCCAGTACTTC; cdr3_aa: CASSHPLGNLETQYF
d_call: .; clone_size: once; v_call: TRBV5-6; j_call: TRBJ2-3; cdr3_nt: TGTGCCAGCAGCTTGTATTGGTCGGGGTTTGGAGATACGCAGTATTTT; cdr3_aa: CASSLYWSGFGDTQYF
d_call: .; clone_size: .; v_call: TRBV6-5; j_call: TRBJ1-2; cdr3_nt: TGTGCCAGCAGTCGCGACGGGACATCTTATGGCTACACCTTC; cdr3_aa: CASSRDGTSYGYTF
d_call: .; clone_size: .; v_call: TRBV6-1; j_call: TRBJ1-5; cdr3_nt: TGTGCCAGCAGTTCCTGGGGGGATAGCAATCAGCCCCAGCATTTT; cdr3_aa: CASSSWGDSNQPQHF
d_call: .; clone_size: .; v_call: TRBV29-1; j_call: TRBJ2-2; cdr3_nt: TGCAGCGTTGGTTGGGATGGCCTAGGGACCGGGGAGCTGTTTTTT; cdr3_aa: CSVGWDGLGTGELFF
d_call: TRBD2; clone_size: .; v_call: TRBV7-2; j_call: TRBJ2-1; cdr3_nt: TGTGCCAGCAGTCCACTAGCGGGAAATGTCTACAATGAGCAGTTCTTC; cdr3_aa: CASSPLAGNVYNEQFF
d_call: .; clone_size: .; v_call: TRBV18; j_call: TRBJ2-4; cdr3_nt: TGTGCCAGCTCACCATCGGACATTCAGTACTTC; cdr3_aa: CASSPSDIQYF
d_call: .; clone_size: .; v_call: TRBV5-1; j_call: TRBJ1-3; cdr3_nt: TGCGCCAGCAGCTTGGTATCAGGGGCTGGAAACACCATATATTTT; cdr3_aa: CASSLVSGAGNTIYF
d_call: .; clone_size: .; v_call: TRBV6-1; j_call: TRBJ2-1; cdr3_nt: TGTGCCAGCAGTGAAGCCTCTAGCCCAGCTAATGAGCAGTTCTTC; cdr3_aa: CASSEASSPANEQFF
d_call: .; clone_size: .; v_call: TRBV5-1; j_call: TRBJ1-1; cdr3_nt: TGCGCCAGCAGCTTGCAGTATGGGGGCATGACTGAAGCTTTCTTT; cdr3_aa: CASSLQYGGMTEAFF